The rows below give T cell receptor beta chains drawn from one sample of a study of control samples from healthy donors and cancer patients. Here immunoSEQ multiplex PCR was the method, and the copy in TCRdb shows in-frame clones only, minus some. The sample consists of approximately 100,000 clones, 80% to 95% of them appearing once. The specimen sequenced was blood. These receptors were collected from a human donor in good health. The donor label of this sample is uncertain. Each CDR3 is given with its conserved first and last residue. The D gene is left open where the match is weak. Where a row states a size, it is once, few, many or the class of an expanded clone; other rows omit it.

abundance: NA
v_gene: TRBV27
j_gene: TRBJ1-2
d_gene: TRBD1
CDR3aa: CASSPGQGGGYGYTF
CDR3nt: TGTGCCAGCAGCCCGGGACAGGGTGGTGGCTATGGCTACACCTTC

abundance: NA
v_gene: TRBV6-5
j_gene: TRBJ2-1
d_gene: NA
CDR3aa: CATQQGGIGEQFF
CDR3nt: TGTGCCACCCAACAGGGTGGAATAGGTGAGCAGTTCTTC

abundance: NA
v_gene: TRBV6-5
j_gene: TRBJ2-1
d_gene: NA
CDR3aa: CASSYSLASDEQFF
CDR3nt: TGTGCCAGCAGTTACTCGTTAGCGAGCGATGAGCAGTTCTTC

abundance: NA
v_gene: TRBV7-8
j_gene: TRBJ1-3
d_gene: NA
CDR3aa: CASSVTRAGNTIYF
CDR3nt: TGTGCCAGCAGCGTAACCAGGGCTGGAAACACCATATATTTT

abundance: once
v_gene: TRBV5-1
j_gene: TRBJ1-4
d_gene: TRBD1
CDR3aa: CASSFRTGRGEKLFF
CDR3nt: TGCGCCAGCAGCTTTCGGACAGGGCGGGGGGAAAAACTGTTTTTT

abundance: NA
v_gene: TRBV30
j_gene: TRBJ2-2
d_gene: NA
CDR3aa: CAWSKGPRTGELFF
CDR3nt: TGTGCCTGGAGTAAAGGCCCGCGCACCGGGGAGCTGTTTTTT

abundance: NA
v_gene: TRBV2
j_gene: TRBJ1-5
d_gene: NA
CDR3aa: CASSESWDAALLVSQHF
CDR3nt: TGTGCCAGCAGTGAATCTTGGGACGCAGCCTTGCTAGTGTCCCAGCATTTT

abundance: few
v_gene: TRBV9
j_gene: TRBJ1-3
d_gene: TRBD1
CDR3aa: CASSDRQGGGNTIYF
CDR3nt: TGTGCCAGCAGCGATAGACAGGGAGGTGGAAACACCATATATTTT

abundance: NA
v_gene: TRBV18
j_gene: TRBJ1-6
d_gene: TRBD1
CDR3aa: CASSLGQFGSPLHF
CDR3nt: TGTGCCAGCTCACTGGGACAGTTTGGTTCACCCCTCCACTTT

abundance: NA
v_gene: TRBV29-1
j_gene: TRBJ2-3
d_gene: NA
CDR3aa: CSVEDRGQDTQYF
CDR3nt: TGCAGCGTTGAAGACAGGGGTCAAGACACGCAGTATTTT

abundance: NA
v_gene: TRBV3-1/TRBV3-2
j_gene: TRBJ1-1
d_gene: NA
CDR3aa: CASSARLGTEAFF
CDR3nt: TGTGCCAGCAGCGCGCGACTGGGAACTGAAGCTTTCTTT

abundance: NA
v_gene: TRBV6-5
j_gene: TRBJ2-2
d_gene: NA
CDR3aa: CASRRSGDTGELFF
CDR3nt: TGTGCCAGCAGAAGGTCGGGGGACACCGGGGAGCTGTTTTTT

abundance: NA
v_gene: TRBV19
j_gene: TRBJ2-6
d_gene: NA
CDR3aa: CASSIGDSGANVLTF
CDR3nt: TGTGCCAGTAGTATTGGTGACTCTGGGGCCAACGTCCTGACTTTC

abundance: NA
v_gene: TRBV10-2
j_gene: TRBJ2-3
d_gene: TRBD2
CDR3aa: CASNSGTRLYTQYF
CDR3nt: TGCGCCAGCAATTCCGGGACTAGGCTATATACGCAGTATTTT

abundance: NA
v_gene: TRBV19
j_gene: TRBJ2-7
d_gene: NA
CDR3aa: CASSIRSAFEQYF
CDR3nt: TGTGCCAGTAGTATTAGGTCGGCTTTTGAGCAGTACTTC

abundance: NA
v_gene: TRBV6-6
j_gene: TRBJ1-5
d_gene: TRBD1
CDR3aa: CASSFDRGGNQPQHF
CDR3nt: TGTGCCAGCAGTTTTGACAGGGGGGGTAATCAGCCCCAGCATTTT